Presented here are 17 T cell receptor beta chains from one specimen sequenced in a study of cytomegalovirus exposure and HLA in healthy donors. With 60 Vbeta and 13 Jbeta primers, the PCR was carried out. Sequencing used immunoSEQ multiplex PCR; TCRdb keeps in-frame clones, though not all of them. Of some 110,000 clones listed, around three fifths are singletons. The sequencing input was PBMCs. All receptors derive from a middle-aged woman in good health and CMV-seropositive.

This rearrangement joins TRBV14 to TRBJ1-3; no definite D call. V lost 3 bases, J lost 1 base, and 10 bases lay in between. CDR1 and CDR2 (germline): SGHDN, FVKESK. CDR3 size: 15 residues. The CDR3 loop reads CASSQGGFSGNTIYF. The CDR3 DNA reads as TGTGCCAGCAGCCAGGGAGGTTTTTCTGGAAACACCATATATTTT.

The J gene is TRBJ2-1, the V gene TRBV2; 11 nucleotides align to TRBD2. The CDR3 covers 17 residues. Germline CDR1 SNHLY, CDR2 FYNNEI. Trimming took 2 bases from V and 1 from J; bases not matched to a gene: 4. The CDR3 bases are TGTGCCAGCAGTGAAACTAGCGGGGGAGGGTCCTACAATGAGCAGTTCTTC. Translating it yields CASSETSGGGSYNEQFF.

The CDR3 DNA sequence: TGTGCCAGCAGCTACCTTCTCGGACAAGTGAACACTGAAGCTTTCTTT. Protein: CASSYLLGQVNTEAFF. V usage is TRBV11-2 and J usage is TRBJ1-1; tentatively, D is TRBD1 (5 bases). Germline V CDR1 and CDR2: SGHAT, FQNNGV. The ends were cut back, 4 bases at V and 0 bases at J, with 15 bases in the middle. The CDR3 runs to 16 residues.

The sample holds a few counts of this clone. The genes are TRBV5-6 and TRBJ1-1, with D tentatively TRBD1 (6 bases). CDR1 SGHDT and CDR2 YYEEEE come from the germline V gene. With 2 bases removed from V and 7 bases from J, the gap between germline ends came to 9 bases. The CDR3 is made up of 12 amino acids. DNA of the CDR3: TGTGCCAGCAGCTTCGCGGACAGTGAAGCTTTCTTT. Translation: CASSFADSEAFF.

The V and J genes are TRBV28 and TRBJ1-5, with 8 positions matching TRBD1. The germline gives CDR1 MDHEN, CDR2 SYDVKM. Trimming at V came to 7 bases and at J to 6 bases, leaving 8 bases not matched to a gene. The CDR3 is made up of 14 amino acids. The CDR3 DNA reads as TGTGCCAGCACCAGAGGACAGGGAGGTCAGCCCCAGCATTTT. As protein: CASTRGQGGQPQHF.

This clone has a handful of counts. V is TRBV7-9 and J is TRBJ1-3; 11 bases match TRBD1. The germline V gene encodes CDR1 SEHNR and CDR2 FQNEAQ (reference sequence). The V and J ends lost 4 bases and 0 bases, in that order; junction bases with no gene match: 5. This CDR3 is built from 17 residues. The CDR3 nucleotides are TGTGCCAGCAGCTCCGGGACAGGGGGAAGCTCTGGAAACACCATATATTTT. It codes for CASSSGTGGSSGNTIYF. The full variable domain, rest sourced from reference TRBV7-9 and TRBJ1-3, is DTGVSQNPRHKITKRGQNVTFRCDPISEHNRLYWYRQTLGQGPEFLTYFQNEAQLEKSRLLSDRFSAERPKGSFSTLEIQRTEQGDSAMYLCASSSGTGGSSGNTIYFGEGSWLTVV.

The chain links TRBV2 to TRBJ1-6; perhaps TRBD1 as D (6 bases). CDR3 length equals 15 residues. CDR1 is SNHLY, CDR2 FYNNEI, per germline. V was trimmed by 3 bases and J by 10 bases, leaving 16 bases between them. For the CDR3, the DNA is TGTGCCAGCAGTGAGTCACAGGGAATGGAGTCACCCCTCCACTTT. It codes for CASSESQGMESPLHF. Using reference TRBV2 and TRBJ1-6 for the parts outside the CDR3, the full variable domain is EPEVTQTPSHQVTQMGQEVILRCVPISNHLYFYWYRQILGQKVEFLVSFYNNEISEKSEIFDDQFSVERPDGSNFTLKIRSTKLEDSAMYFCASSESQGMESPLHFGNGTRLTVT.

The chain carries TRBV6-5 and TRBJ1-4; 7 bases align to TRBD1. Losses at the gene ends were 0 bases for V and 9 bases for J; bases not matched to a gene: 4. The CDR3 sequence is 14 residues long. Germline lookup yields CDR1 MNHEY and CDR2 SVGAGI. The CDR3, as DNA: TGTGCCAGCAGTTACTCCCCGGGACAGCAAAAACTGTTTTTT. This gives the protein CASSYSPGQQKLFF.

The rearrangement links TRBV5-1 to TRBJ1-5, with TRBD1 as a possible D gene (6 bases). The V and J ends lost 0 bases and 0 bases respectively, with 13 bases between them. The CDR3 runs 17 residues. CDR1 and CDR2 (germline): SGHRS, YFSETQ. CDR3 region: CASSLGRGQYSNQPQHF. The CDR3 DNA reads TGCGCCAGCAGCTTGGGTCGGGGACAATATAGCAATCAGCCCCAGCATTTT.

This CDR3 reads CASGPGDQETQYF. CDR3 nucleotides: TGCGCCAGCGGCCCGGGTGACCAAGAGACCCAGTACTTC. This chain uses TRBV5-1 with TRBJ2-5; D remains unclear. The CDR3 has 13 residues. With 7 bases removed from V and 0 bases from J, the gap between germline ends came to 10 bases. CDR1 and CDR2 from the germline V gene are SGHRS and YFSETQ.

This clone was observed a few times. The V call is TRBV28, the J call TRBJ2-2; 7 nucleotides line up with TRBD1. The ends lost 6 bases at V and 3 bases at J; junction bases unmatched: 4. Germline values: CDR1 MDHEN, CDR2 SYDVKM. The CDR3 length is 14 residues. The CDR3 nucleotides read TGTGCCAGCAGAAGCGGACAGGACACCGGGGAGCTGTTTTTT. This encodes CASRSGQDTGELFF.

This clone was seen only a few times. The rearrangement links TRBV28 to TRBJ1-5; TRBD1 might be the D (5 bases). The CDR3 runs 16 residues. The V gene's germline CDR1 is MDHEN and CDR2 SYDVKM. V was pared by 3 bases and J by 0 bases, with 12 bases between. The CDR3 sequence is CASSFPTVSSNQPQHF. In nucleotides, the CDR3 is TGTGCCAGCAGTTTCCCGACAGTTTCTAGCAATCAGCCCCAGCATTTT.

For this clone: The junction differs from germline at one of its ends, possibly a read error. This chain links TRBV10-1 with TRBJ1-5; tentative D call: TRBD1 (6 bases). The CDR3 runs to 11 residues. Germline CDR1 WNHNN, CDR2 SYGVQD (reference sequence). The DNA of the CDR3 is TGCGCCAGCAGTGAGAACAGGGCCGGGGATTTT. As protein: CASSENRAGDF.

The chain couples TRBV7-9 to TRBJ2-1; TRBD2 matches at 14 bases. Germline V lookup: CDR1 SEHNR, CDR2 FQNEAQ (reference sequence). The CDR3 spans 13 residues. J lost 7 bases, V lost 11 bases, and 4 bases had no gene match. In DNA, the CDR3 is TGTGCCGGGGGGACTAGCGGGGGAAATGAGCAGTTCTTC. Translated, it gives CAGGTSGGNEQFF.

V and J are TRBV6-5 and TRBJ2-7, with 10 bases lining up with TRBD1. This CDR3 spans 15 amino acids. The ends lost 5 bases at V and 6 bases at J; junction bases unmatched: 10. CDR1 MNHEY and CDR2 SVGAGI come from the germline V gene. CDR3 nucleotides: TGTGCCAGCAGTAACCGAGGGACAGGGGACATCGAGCAGTACTTC. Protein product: CASSNRGTGDIEQYF.

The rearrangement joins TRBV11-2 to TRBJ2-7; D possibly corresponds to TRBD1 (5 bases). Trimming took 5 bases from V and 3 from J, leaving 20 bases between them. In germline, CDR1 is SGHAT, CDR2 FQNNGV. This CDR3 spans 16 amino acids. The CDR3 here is CASSEIGVTEDYEQYF. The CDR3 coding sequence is TGTGCCAGCAGCGAAATTGGGGTGACAGAGGACTACGAGCAGTACTTC.

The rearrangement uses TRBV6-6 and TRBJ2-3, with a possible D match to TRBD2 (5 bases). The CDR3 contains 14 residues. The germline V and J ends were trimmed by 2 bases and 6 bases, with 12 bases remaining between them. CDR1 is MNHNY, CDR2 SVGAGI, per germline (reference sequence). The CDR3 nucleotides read TGTGCCAGCAGTTACGAGGGTGCCCCGGATACGCAGTATTTT. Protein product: CASSYEGAPDTQYF.